This paragraph reports one TCR beta chain. The CDR3 totals 16 residues. This table comes from immunoSEQ multiplex PCR, and its TCRdb copy is limited to in-frame clones, with some not included. The sample lists 200,000 or so clones, approximately 88% occurring once. This specimen belongs to a study of blood T cell repertoires in COVID-19. Each participant's cohort was designated according to participant-reported clinical history. The rearrangement uses TRBV21-1 and TRBJ2-7; no check of the table's D call, TRBD2, against the DNA was made. TRBV21-1 is reported as a pseudogene. The source of this sequence is a woman in her twenties or thirties who had been exposed to COVID-19. Specimen: PBMCs or T cells enriched from blood (not recorded which). The CDR3 region has the DNA TGTGCCAGCAGCAAAAAGACGACTAGCGATATCTACGAGCAGTACTTC. It codes for CASSKKTTSDIYEQYF.